Included here is one TCR beta chain sequence, with context. This sample is part of a study of blood T cell repertoires in COVID-19. TCRdb keeps only in-frame clones here, not all; method: immunoSEQ multiplex PCR. The sample includes 300,000 or so clones, 80% to 90% of them seen just once. The V end lost 1 base, the J end lost 7 bases, and 8 bases lay between the germline ends. CDR3 size: 12 residues. Germline V lookup: CDR1 SGHRS, CDR2 YFSETQ. The clonotype originates from a woman between 35 and 50 years old with acute or convalescent COVID-19. This chain uses TRBV5-1 with TRBJ1-1; D is uncertain. The sample comprised peripheral blood. CDR3 region: CASSLKAGEAFF. CDR3 nucleotides: TGCGCCAGCAGCTTGAAGGCAGGTGAAGCTTTCTTT.